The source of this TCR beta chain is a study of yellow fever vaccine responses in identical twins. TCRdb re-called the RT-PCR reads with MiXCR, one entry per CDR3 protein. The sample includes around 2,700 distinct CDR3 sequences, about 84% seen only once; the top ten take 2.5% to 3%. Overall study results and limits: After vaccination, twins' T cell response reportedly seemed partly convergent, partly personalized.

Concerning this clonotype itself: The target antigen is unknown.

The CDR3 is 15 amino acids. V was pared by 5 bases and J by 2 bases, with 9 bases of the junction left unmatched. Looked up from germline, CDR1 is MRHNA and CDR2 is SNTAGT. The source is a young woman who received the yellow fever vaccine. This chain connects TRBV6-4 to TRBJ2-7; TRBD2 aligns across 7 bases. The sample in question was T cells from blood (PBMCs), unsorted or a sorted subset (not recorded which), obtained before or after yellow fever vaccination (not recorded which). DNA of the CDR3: TGTGCCAGCAGTAGGCTGACGGGAGGAACCTACGAGCAGTACTTC. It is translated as CASSRLTGGTYEQYF.